The TCR beta chain under discussion was sequenced for a study of blood T cell repertoires in COVID-19. About the study: Samples came from the United States, Italy and Spain, spanning acute and convalescent COVID-19.

In this sample, this clone turned up once. The CDR3 contains 14 residues. Deletions cut 4 bases from V and 5 bases from J, with 15 bases between. The V gene's germline CDR1 is SEHNR and CDR2 FQNEAQ (reference sequence). Measured with immunoSEQ multiplex PCR; TCRdb has only the in-frame clones, and not every one. The sample holds 35,000 or so clones, around nine tenths seen once. This receptor was taken from a human donor in a cohort sampled during active COVID-19. Sequencing was performed on peripheral blood. The chain combines TRBV7-9 with TRBJ2-7; a weak D match, TRBD2 (6 bases). The CDR3 sequence: CASSSRTGADEQYF. The CDR3 DNA sequence: TGTGCCAGCAGCTCCAGGACGGGAGCTGACGAGCAGTACTTC.